These T cell receptor beta chains were read from a single sample in a study of cytomegalovirus exposure and HLA in healthy donors. Clones were read by immunoSEQ multiplex PCR, and TCRdb kept only the in-frame ones, dropping some. The sample has some 130,000 clones; around 10% are singletons. The sequenced sample consisted of PBMCs. The receptors come from a woman in her 40s in good health and CMV-seropositive. CDR3s include the opening cysteine and the closing phenylalanine or tryptophan. The order of the fields is clone size, J gene, V gene, D gene, CDR3 protein, CDR3 DNA. D genes are given only for firm matches. Clone size is given for some rows only: seen once, a few or many times, or a class if the clone is expanded.

>few|TRBJ2-5|TRBV6-1|-
CASSHQSTAQETQYF
TGTGCCAGCAGCCACCAATCGACAGCCCAAGAGACCCAGTACTTC
>once|TRBJ2-7|TRBV11-2|-
CASSLGRGLTYEQYF
TGTGCCAGCAGCTTAGGCAGGGGCTTAACCTACGAGCAGTACTTC
>-|TRBJ2-2|TRBV7-3|TRBD2
CASSSDTAPSGGITGELFF
TGTGCCAGCAGCTCCGATACGGCCCCTAGCGGGGGGATCACCGGGGAGCTGTTTTTT
>few|TRBJ1-1|TRBV5-6|TRBD1
CASSPPRRGRTEAFF
TGTGCCAGCAGCCCTCCTCGCAGGGGGAGGACTGAAGCTTTCTTT
>many|TRBJ2-5|TRBV5-1|-
CASSLAGSHLETQYF
TGCGCCAGCAGCTTGGCCGGGAGCCACCTCGAGACCCAGTACTTC
>few|TRBJ2-7|TRBV4-3|-
CASSRLTTSYEQYF
TGCGCCAGCAGCCGCCTTACTACCTCCTACGAGCAGTACTTC
>-|TRBJ2-5|TRBV10-2|-
CASSEPGAGETQYF
TGCGCCAGCAGTGAGCCAGGGGCGGGAGAGACCCAGTACTTC
>-|TRBJ2-3|TRBV5-1|-
CASSLAFGQSTDTQYF
TGCGCCAGCAGCTTGGCTTTTGGACAGAGCACAGATACGCAGTATTTT
>-|TRBJ1-3|TRBV15|-
CATSRDRVTGNTIYF
TGTGCCACCAGCAGAGACAGGGTGACTGGAAACACCATATATTTT
>-|TRBJ2-1|TRBV16|TRBD1
CASSQSGQGRTTEQFF
TGTGCCAGCAGCCAATCTGGACAGGGTAGGACCACTGAGCAGTTCTTC
>-|TRBJ2-1|TRBV4-2|-
CASSQDWSDNEQFF
TGTGCCAGCAGCCAGGACTGGTCTGACAATGAGCAGTTCTTC
>-|TRBJ1-1|TRBV7-2|-
CASSLEPGRNTEAFF
TGTGCCAGCAGCTTAGAACCGGGGAGGAACACTGAAGCTTTCTTT
>few|TRBJ2-5|TRBV18|TRBD2
CASSPGTSGEETQYF
TGTGCCAGCTCACCTGGGACTAGCGGGGAGGAGACCCAGTACTTC
>-|TRBJ1-6|TRBV11-2|-
CASSLWQGNSPLHF
TGTGCCAGCAGCTTATGGCAGGGAAATTCACCCCTCCACTTT
>-|TRBJ2-2|TRBV6-4|-
CASSDSTNTGELFF
TGTGCCAGCAGTGACAGCACGAACACCGGGGAGCTGTTTTTT
>-|TRBJ2-7|TRBV7-9|TRBD2
CASSLGTSGVISYEQYF
TGTGCCAGCAGCCTCGGGACTAGCGGGGTTATCTCCTACGAGCAGTACTTC
>few|TRBJ1-5|TRBV5-6|-
CASSWQGSNQPQHF
TGTGCCAGCAGCTGGCAGGGGAGCAATCAGCCCCAGCATTTT
>few|TRBJ1-2|TRBV20-1|-
CSAQGSRGYTF
TGCAGTGCTCAGGGATCGCGGGGCTACACCTTC
>few|TRBJ1-2|TRBV15|-
CATSRGREDYGYTF
TGTGCCACCAGCAGAGGACGGGAAGACTATGGCTACACCTTC
>few|TRBJ1-4|TRBV19|TRBD1
CASSKGTGWDEKLFF
TGTGCCAGTAGCAAGGGGACAGGCTGGGATGAAAAACTGTTTTTT
>-|TRBJ2-3|TRBV5-1|-
CASSLATEGDTQYF
TGCGCCAGCAGCTTGGCGACTGAAGGAGATACGCAGTATTTT
>-|TRBJ2-5|TRBV7-2|-
CASSLDRGRTETQYF
TGTGCCAGCAGCTTAGATAGGGGCCGTACAGAGACCCAGTACTTC
>-|TRBJ1-2|TRBV5-1|TRBD1
CASSRDRSNYGYTF
TGCGCCAGCAGCCGGGACAGATCTAACTATGGCTACACCTTC